These T cell receptor beta chains were read from a single sample in a study of blood T cell repertoires in COVID-19. Assay used: immunoSEQ multiplex PCR; TCRdb lists only in-frame clones, some missing. The data contain a few hundred thousand clones, around 87% of them seen just once; the ten biggest clones take up 1% to 1.5%. The specimen sequenced was PBMCs or T cells enriched from blood (not recorded which). The receptors shown here come from a man aged 25-40 years who had recovered from COVID-19. Each CDR3 is given with its conserved first and last residue.

v_call,j_call,cdr3_aa
TRBV7-2,TRBJ1-6,CASSFEGQGNSPLHF
TRBV25-1,TRBJ1-2,CASSEGRDYGYTF
TRBV30,TRBJ1-4,CAWSEGTNEKLFF
TRBV25-1,TRBJ2-7,CASSEGRKTYEQYF
TRBV5-6,TRBJ2-7,CASSLVDRDHEQYF
TRBV3-1/TRBV3-2,TRBJ1-5,CASSQEPGNQPQHF
TRBV5-4,TRBJ2-2,CASSLVQGGGELFF
TRBV11-2,TRBJ2-1,CASSLGTGPYNEQFF
TRBV5-1,TRBJ1-6,CASSWGGPGENSPLHF
TRBV15,TRBJ1-6,CATSRDRGSNSPLHF
TRBV13,TRBJ1-4,CASSFGRGRVSNEKLFF
TRBV7-2,TRBJ1-2,CASSLDVGGGYTF
TRBV6-5,TRBJ1-2,CASTGMGQRYYGYTF
TRBV9,TRBJ1-3,CASSVGGGRGPSGNTIYF
TRBV5-1,TRBJ2-2,CASSFVATNTGELFF
TRBV5-4,TRBJ2-1,CASSRSGGAFDEQFF
TRBV18,TRBJ2-2,CASSPGQAGELFF
TRBV7-6,TRBJ2-7,CASSLIGGLGGSYEQYF